A single sample is the source of the 31 T cell receptor beta chains below, sequenced in a study of blood T cells in healthy people across ages (dated by TCRdb to 2014 to 2015). Library preparation used 5' RACE. Sequencer: Illumina HiSeq 2500. A second PCR of roughly 7 to 11 cycles was performed with a sample-barcoded 5' primer and a J-beta primer mix. The public reads were run again by TCRdb, first through fastp at Q25 and then through MiXCR, and only productive beta chains were kept. Every distinct CDR3 protein forms one entry, paired with its most common genes and DNA. For this sample the table gives hundreds of thousands of distinct CDR3 sequences, of which less than 60% were detected only once. The ten largest account for roughly 18% of the sample. Source material: blood. All receptors come from a man older than 75 in good health.

The chain is built from TRBV6-5 and TRBJ1-2, with D possibly being TRBD1 (5 bases). Trimming removed 4 bases from V and 4 bases from J, with 25 bases in between. CDR1 is MNHEY and CDR2 is SVGAGI in the germline V gene. The length of the CDR3 is 18 residues. CDR3: CASSWGLGETSPIYGYTF. The CDR3 bases are TGTGCCAGCAGTTGGGGTTTAGGGGAAACGAGTCCAATCTATGGCTACACCTTC.

The gene calls are TRBV7-9 and TRBJ2-6; 8 nucleotides align to TRBD1. V was pared by 1 base and J by 2 bases, with 7 bases of the junction left unmatched. CDR3 size: 18 residues. Per germline, CDR1 SEHNR and CDR2 FQNEAQ (reference sequence). CDR3 in DNA: TGTGCCAGCAGCTTAGGAGGGGACAGGTCGGCTGGGGCCAACGTCCTGACTTTC. Its protein is CASSLGGDRSAGANVLTF.

V is TRBV6-5 and J is TRBJ2-7; no definite D call. Per germline, CDR1 MNHEY and CDR2 SVGAGI. V lost 7 bases and J 0 bases, leaving 13 bases between the germline ends. The CDR3 has 14 residues. Here the CDR3 reads CASMRTQNSYEQYF. For the CDR3, the DNA is TGTGCCAGCATGCGCACGCAGAACTCCTACGAGCAGTACTTC.

This chain uses TRBV29-1 with TRBJ2-1; D is perhaps TRBD1 (6 bases). The CDR3 has 15 residues. Germline CDR1 SQVTM, CDR2 ANQGSEA. Trimming shortened V by 5 bases and J by 4 bases, and 18 bases separated the two germline ends. The CDR3 is CSVPTDSRGYNEQFF. The CDR3 DNA follows: TGCAGCGTTCCGACGGACTCTAGGGGGTACAATGAGCAGTTCTTC.

This chain uses TRBV10-3 with TRBJ2-7, with 7 bases lining up with TRBD1. The CDR3 length is 13 residues. Germline-derived CDR1 and CDR2 are ENHRY and SYGVKD. Trimming at V came to 6 bases and at J to 6 bases, leaving 8 bases not matched to a gene. The CDR3 is CAIRQGMASEQYF. CDR3 nucleotides: TGTGCCATCAGACAGGGGATGGCGTCCGAGCAGTACTTC.

V is TRBV28 and J is TRBJ1-3; 9 nucleotides line up with TRBD1. Germline assignment: CDR1 MDHEN and CDR2 SYDVKM. The CDR3 contains 14 residues. The ends lost 10 bases at V and 6 bases at J; junction bases unmatched: 10. The CDR3 DNA follows: TGTGCCACCATGGACAGGGGTTTTGTAAACACCATATATTTT. It yields the protein CATMDRGFVNTIYF.

The chain recombines TRBV27 with TRBJ2-1, with 8 nucleotides matching TRBD2. The germline CDR1 and CDR2 sequences are MNHEY and SMNVEV (reference sequence). V shed 5 bases, J shed 10 bases, and the junction held 7 bases outside the gene matches. The CDR3 is 13 amino acids. Written as DNA, the CDR3 is TGTGCCAGCAGTCCGCCCCGACTAGCGGAGCAGTTCTTC. Amino acids: CASSPPRLAEQFF.

This clonotype was seen only a few times. V is TRBV7-9 and J is TRBJ2-2; D gene uncertain. The CDR3 length is 16 residues. V was shortened by 1 base and J by 0 bases, with 9 bases between the two germline ends. Germline lookup yields CDR1 SEHNR and CDR2 FQNEAQ (reference sequence). This CDR3 is CASSLGRSTNTGELFF. For the CDR3, the DNA is TGTGCCAGCAGCTTAGGTCGAAGCACGAACACCGGGGAGCTGTTTTTT. Together with reference TRBV7-9 and TRBJ2-2, the CDR3 gives the full variable domain: DTGVSQNPRHKITKRGQNVTFRCDPISEHNRLYWYRQTLGQGPEFLTYFQNEAQLEKSRLLSDRFSAERPKGSFSTLEIQRTEQGDSAMYLCASSLGRSTNTGELFFGEGSRLTVL.

The V gene is TRBV28, the J gene TRBJ2-7, with 13 bases fitting TRBD2. Germline CDR1 MDHEN, CDR2 SYDVKM. There are 15 residues in the CDR3. V lost 6 bases and J lost 4; bases outside the gene matches: 6. In nucleotides, the CDR3 is TGTGCCAGCAGAAGTGGACTAGCGGGAGTGTACGAGCAGTACTTC. Its protein product is CASRSGLAGVYEQYF.

This clonotype was seen ten or more times. The chain is built from TRBV7-9 and TRBJ2-1, with TRBD2 identical over 8 bases. V dropped 10 bases and J dropped 9; count of bases not matched to a gene: 14. The germline V gene encodes CDR1 SEHNR and CDR2 FQNEAQ (reference sequence). The CDR3 contains 14 residues. The DNA of the CDR3 is TGTGCCATCCCCCCCGCGGGAGGATTGAGTGAGCAGTTCTTC. Its translation: CAIPPAGGLSEQFF.

The CDR3 reads CAISETSGRSYVHNEQFF. The CDR3 coding sequence is TGTGCCATCAGTGAAACTAGCGGGAGGTCCTACGTCCACAATGAGCAGTTCTTC. The gene calls are TRBV10-3 and TRBJ2-1; TRBD2 matches 12 bases. The V gene's germline CDR1 is ENHRY and CDR2 SYGVKD. The CDR3 is 18 residues long. J gave up 5 bases and V 3 bases, and 11 bases lay outside the gene matches.

In this sample, this clonotype turned up a few times. This chain joins TRBV5-1 and TRBJ1-2; D perhaps matches TRBD1 (6 bases). There are 12 residues in the CDR3. The germline V gene has CDR1 SGHRS and CDR2 YFSETQ. V lost 4 bases to trimming and J lost 7 bases, with 11 bases between them. CDR3 nucleotide sequence: TGCGCCAGCAGCACCGGGACACCTGGCTACACCTTC. Its translation is CASSTGTPGYTF.

The V and J genes are TRBV20-1 and TRBJ2-4; a possible D gene is TRBD2 (6 bases). The assigned J gene may be wrong: the sequence end matches TRBJ2-7 better. Germline CDR1 is DFQATT and CDR2 is SNEGSKA (reference sequence). The CDR3 covers 13 residues. The CDR3 protein is CSASAGLIYEQYF. CDR3 DNA sequence: TGCAGTGCTAGTGCGGGGCTAATCTACGAGCAGTACTTC.

This clonotype has more than one count but fewer than ten. The chain employs TRBV7-2 and TRBJ2-3, with TRBD2 matching over 8 bases. The J segment lost 4 bases and the V segment lost 2 bases, leaving 14 bases of the junction unmatched. The CDR3 is 18 amino acids. Germline V gene lookup returns CDR1 SGHTA and CDR2 FQGNSA. The CDR3 is CASSLIPGASGFADTQYF. CDR3 sequence (DNA): TGTGCCAGCAGCTTAATCCCCGGGGCTAGCGGGTTTGCAGATACGCAGTATTTT.

In this sample, this clonotype turned up once. A much larger clone differs by one base, so this may be a read error. The conserved phenylalanine or tryptophan normally closing the CDR3 is absent here, so this likely arose from a read error. V and J are TRBV28 and TRBJ2-1; D gene unclear. This CDR3 spans 11 amino acids. CDR1 MDHEN and CDR2 SYDVKM come from the germline V gene. V dropped 5 bases and J dropped 10 bases, with 9 bases sitting between them. The CDR3 reads CASSSRREQFL. In DNA form, the CDR3 reads TGTGCCAGCAGTAGTCGACGGGAGCAGTTCTTG.

This clonotype was seen once. The chain joins TRBV7-2 to TRBJ1-6; maybe TRBD1 (5 bases). Trimming pared 3 bases from V and 9 bases from J, leaving 12 bases between. The CDR3 covers 14 residues. The germline CDR1 and CDR2 sequences are SGHTA and FQGNSA. The CDR3 bases are TGTGCCAGCAGCTTGGGACGGCGATCTTCACCCCTCCACTTT. It yields the protein CASSLGRRSSPLHF.

This clonotype was found many times. The junction departs from germline at one end; a sequencing error may be responsible. The chain employs TRBV5-1 and TRBJ2-1, with a weak D call TRBD2 (5 bases). The CDR3 contains 15 residues. CDR1 is SGHRS, CDR2 YFSETQ, per germline. For the CDR3, the DNA is TGTGCCAGCAGCTTAGTTGCGGGCTCCTACAATGAGCAGTTCTTC. It encodes CASSLVAGSYNEQFF.

The genes are TRBV4-2 and TRBJ2-1; maybe TRBD2 (6 bases). From germline, CDR1 is LGHNA and CDR2 YNFKEQ. The ends were cut back, 0 bases at V and 0 bases at J, with 9 bases in the middle. This CDR3 has 16 amino acids. The chain's CDR3 is CASSQEAGSSYNEQFF. Written as DNA, the CDR3 is TGTGCCAGCAGCCAAGAGGCGGGGTCCTCCTACAATGAGCAGTTCTTC.

J is TRBJ2-1 and V is TRBV15; TRBD2 agrees at 10 bases. Germline CDR1 reads LNHNV; CDR2 reads YYDKDF (reference sequence). V was clipped by 7 bases and J by 6 bases; unmatched bases: 3. This CDR3 region has 13 residues. CDR3: CATTSGSRNEQFF. In nucleotides, the CDR3 is TGTGCCACCACTAGCGGGAGCCGCAATGAGCAGTTCTTC.

The chain links TRBV7-6 to TRBJ2-3, with no clear D. This CDR3 spans 18 amino acids. Trimming removed 2 bases from V and 2 bases from J, with 20 bases in between. Germline CDR1 reads SGHVS; CDR2 reads FNYEAQ. The CDR3 coding sequence is TGTGCCAGCAGCTTAACTTTATCCAGAGGATCAATCACAGATACGCAGTATTTT. Its translation: CASSLTLSRGSITDTQYF. Filled out from reference TRBV7-6 and TRBJ2-3, the complete variable domain reads GAGVSQSPRYKVTKRGQDVALRCDPISGHVSLYWYRQALGQGPEFLTYFNYEAQQDKSGLPNDRFSAERPEGSISTLTIQRTEQRDSAMYRCASSLTLSRGSITDTQYFGPGTRLTVL.

V usage is TRBV20-1 and J usage is TRBJ2-7; maybe TRBD2 (6 bases). This CDR3 spans 15 amino acids. The V gene's germline CDR1 is DFQATT and CDR2 SNEGSKA (reference sequence). Trimming stripped 1 base from V and 2 bases from J, with 15 bases between. The CDR3 region is CSARAPRGVTYEQYF. The CDR3 DNA follows: TGCAGTGCTAGAGCACCTCGCGGGGTTACCTACGAGCAGTACTTC.

The gene calls are TRBV5-1 and TRBJ2-1; TRBD2 is a possible D gene (5 bases). Trimming cost V 4 bases and J 0 bases, with 11 bases left between them. CDR1 SGHRS and CDR2 YFSETQ come from the germline V gene. This CDR3 spans 15 amino acids. The CDR3 loop reads CASSEIGISYNEQFF. The CDR3 DNA reads TGCGCCAGCAGCGAGATCGGGATCTCCTACAATGAGCAGTTCTTC.

This chain connects TRBV6-6 to TRBJ1-2; tentative D call: TRBD1 (6 bases). The CDR3 has 14 residues. The ends were cut back, 5 bases at V and 2 bases at J, with 12 bases in the middle. Looked up from germline, CDR1 is MNHNY and CDR2 is SVGAGI (reference sequence). The CDR3 here is CASSHRTENYGYTF. CDR3 coding DNA: TGTGCCAGCAGTCACAGGACAGAAAACTATGGCTACACCTTC.

The chain combines TRBV21-1 with TRBJ2-7; TRBD1, the table's D call, lacks a check against the DNA. TRBV21-1 is termed a pseudogene. The CDR3 length is 14 residues. As DNA, the CDR3 is TGTGCCAGCAGGGGTGCAGGGCAATCCTACGAGCAGTACTTC. It is translated as CASRGAGQSYEQYF.

The table lists this clonotype with a few counts. This chain links TRBV20-1 with TRBJ2-7, with unresolved D. With 1 base removed from V and 2 bases from J, the gap between germline ends came to 18 bases. The CDR3 covers 16 residues. CDR1 and CDR2 from the germline V gene are DFQATT and SNEGSKA (reference sequence). CDR3 nucleotides: TGCAGTGCTAGAGTCATCGGAGTGCCCTTAACCTACGAGCAGTACTTC. Translating it yields CSARVIGVPLTYEQYF.

V is TRBV2 and J is TRBJ2-1, with a weak D call TRBD2 (6 bases). V was shortened by 5 bases and J by 14 bases, with 19 bases between the two germline ends. Germline assignment: CDR1 SNHLY and CDR2 FYNNEI. This CDR3 contains 13 residues. The CDR3 region is CASSPRAGIIEFF. In nucleotides, the CDR3 is TGTGCCAGCAGTCCCCGGGCGGGGATTATCGAGTTCTTC.

The rearrangement links TRBV6-6 to TRBJ1-4, with TRBD1 matching 9 bases. Germline loops: CDR1 MNHNY, CDR2 SVGAGI (reference sequence). Trimming took 2 bases from V and 6 from J; bases not matched to a gene: 1. The CDR3 length is 14 residues. CDR3 sequence (DNA): TGTGCCAGCAGTTACGGGACAGGGTATGAAAAACTGTTTTTT. It yields the protein CASSYGTGYEKLFF.

This clonotype was detected many times. The chain has TRBV7-2 and TRBJ2-5; no definite D call. There are 13 residues in the CDR3. V was shortened by 5 bases and J by 3 bases, with 10 bases between the two germline ends. CDR1 is SGHTA, CDR2 FQGNSA, per germline. The CDR3 region has the DNA TGTGCCAGCAGCCCTGCGAGCGAAGAGACCCAGTACTTC. It encodes CASSPASEETQYF.

This clonotype was detected once. The chain has TRBV3-1 and TRBJ1-2, with D unresolved. The CDR3 extends over 19 amino acids. The V end was cut by 0 bases, the J end by 3 bases, with 23 bases between. Germline V CDR1 and CDR2: LGHDT, YNNKEL (reference sequence). CDR3 in amino acids: CASSQDSGGQVGPHYGYTF. CDR3 coding DNA: TGTGCCAGCAGCCAAGATTCCGGTGGGCAGGTCGGCCCCCACTATGGCTACACCTTC.

The rearrangement joins TRBV7-2 to TRBJ1-2; D gene ambiguous. Germline V gene lookup returns CDR1 SGHTA and CDR2 FQGNSA. There are 15 residues in the CDR3. V was cut by 0 bases and J by 0 bases, with 8 bases left in between. This chain's CDR3 is CASSLAPGTNYGYTF. CDR3 coding DNA: TGTGCCAGCAGCTTAGCGCCCGGGACTAACTATGGCTACACCTTC.

The rearrangement uses TRBV5-1 and TRBJ2-3, with D tentatively TRBD1 or TRBD2 (7 bases each). Per germline, CDR1 SGHRS and CDR2 YFSETQ. The CDR3 runs 17 residues. The V end lost 6 bases, the J end lost 0 bases, and 20 bases lay between the germline ends. CDR3 region: CASTQGGSITSTDTQYF. The CDR3 DNA reads as TGCGCCAGCACGCAGGGGGGGTCCATCACTAGCACAGATACGCAGTATTTT.